This TCR beta chain stems from a study of shared clonotypes between healthy human individuals. At the level of the study: Three CD4 naive, three CD4 memory, two CD8 naive and one CD8 memory plate were used per donor. Study-level points and caveats: Naive CD4 clonotypes were shared across several donors at about 5%. Rarefaction curves obtained for sorted subsets showed sequencing incomplete despite large depth.

The assay was run at deep level. This table comes from immunoSEQ multiplex PCR, and its TCRdb copy is limited to in-frame clones, with some not included. The sample yields fewer than 2.5 million clones, under 95% seen once. Germline V gives CDR1 LNHDA, CDR2 SQIVND (reference sequence). Trimming took 7 bases from V and 3 from J, leaving 11 bases between them. There are 13 residues in the CDR3. In regard to this clone: The antigen is unknown. Other DNA sequences in the sample encode the same CDR3.

The chain is built from TRBV19 and TRBJ2-3; no clear D. The receptor was derived from a man younger than 35 in good health. Some clones in this sample may be carry-over from other donors' samples. The sample taken for sequencing was naive CD4+ T cells from PBMCs. Subset denoted: CD45RA+ positively selected. DNA of the CDR3: TGTGCCAGTACCCCTCCCGGGACAGATACGCAGTATTTT. Protein sequence: CASTPPGTDTQYF.